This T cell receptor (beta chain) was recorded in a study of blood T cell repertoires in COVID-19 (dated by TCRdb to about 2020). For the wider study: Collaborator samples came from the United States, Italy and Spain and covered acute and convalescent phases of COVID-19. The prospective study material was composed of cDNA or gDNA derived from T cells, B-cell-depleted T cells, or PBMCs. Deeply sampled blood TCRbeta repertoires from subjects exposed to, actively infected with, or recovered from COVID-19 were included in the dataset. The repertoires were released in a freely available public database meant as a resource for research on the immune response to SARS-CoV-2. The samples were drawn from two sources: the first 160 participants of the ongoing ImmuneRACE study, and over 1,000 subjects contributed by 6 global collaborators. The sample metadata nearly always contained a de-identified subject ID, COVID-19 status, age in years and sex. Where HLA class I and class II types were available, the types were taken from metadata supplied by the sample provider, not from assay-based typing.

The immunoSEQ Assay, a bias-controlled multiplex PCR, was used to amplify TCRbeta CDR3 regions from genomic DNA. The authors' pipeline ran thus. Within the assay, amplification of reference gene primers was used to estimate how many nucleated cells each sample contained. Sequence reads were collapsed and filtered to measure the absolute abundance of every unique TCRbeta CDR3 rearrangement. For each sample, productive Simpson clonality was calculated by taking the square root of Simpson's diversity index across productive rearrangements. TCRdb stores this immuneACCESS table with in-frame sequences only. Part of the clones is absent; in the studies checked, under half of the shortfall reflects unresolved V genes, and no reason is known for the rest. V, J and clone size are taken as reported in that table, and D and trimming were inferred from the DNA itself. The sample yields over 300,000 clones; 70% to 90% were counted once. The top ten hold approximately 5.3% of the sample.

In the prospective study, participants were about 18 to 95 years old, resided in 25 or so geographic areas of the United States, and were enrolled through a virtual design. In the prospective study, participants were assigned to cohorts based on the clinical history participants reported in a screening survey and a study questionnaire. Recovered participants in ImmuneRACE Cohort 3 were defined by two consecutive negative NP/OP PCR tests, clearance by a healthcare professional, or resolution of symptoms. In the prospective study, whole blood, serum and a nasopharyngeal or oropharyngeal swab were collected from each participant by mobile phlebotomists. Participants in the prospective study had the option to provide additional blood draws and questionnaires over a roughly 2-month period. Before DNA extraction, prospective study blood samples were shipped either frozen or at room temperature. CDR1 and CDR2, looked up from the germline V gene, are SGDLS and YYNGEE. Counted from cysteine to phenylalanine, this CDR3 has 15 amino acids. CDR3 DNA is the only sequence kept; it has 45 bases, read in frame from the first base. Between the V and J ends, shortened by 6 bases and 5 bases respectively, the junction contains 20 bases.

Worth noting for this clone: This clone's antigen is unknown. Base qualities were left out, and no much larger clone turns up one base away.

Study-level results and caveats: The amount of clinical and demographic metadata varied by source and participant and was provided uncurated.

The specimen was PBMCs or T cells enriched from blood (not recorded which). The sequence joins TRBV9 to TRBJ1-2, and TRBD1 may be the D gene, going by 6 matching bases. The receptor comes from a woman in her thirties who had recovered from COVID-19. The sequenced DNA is TGTGCCAGCACCGAAGGCGGAGCCAGGGGTTATGGCTACACCTTC. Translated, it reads CASTEGGARGYGYTF.